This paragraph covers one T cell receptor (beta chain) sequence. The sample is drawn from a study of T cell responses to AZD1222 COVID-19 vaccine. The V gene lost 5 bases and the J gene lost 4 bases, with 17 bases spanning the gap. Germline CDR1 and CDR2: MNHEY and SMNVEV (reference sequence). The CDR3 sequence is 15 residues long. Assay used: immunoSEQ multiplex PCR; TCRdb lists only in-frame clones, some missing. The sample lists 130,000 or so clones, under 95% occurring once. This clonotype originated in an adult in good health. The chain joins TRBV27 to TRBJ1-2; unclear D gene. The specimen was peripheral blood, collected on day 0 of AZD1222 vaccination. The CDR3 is CASSQQRTAVYGYTF. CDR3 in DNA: TGTGCCAGCAGTCAACAACGGACGGCCGTCTATGGCTACACCTTC.